Listed below are T cell receptor beta chains from one sample, sequenced in a study of T-cell memory formation after mild COVID-19. TCRdb passed the 5' RACE reads through MiXCR, listing each CDR3 protein once. This repertoire shows roughly 300,000 distinct CDR3 sequences, over 7% found once; its top ten account for about 20%. The sequenced sample was PBMCs or a T cell subset sorted from them (not recorded which). These receptors were collected from a man aged 18 to 29 who had mild COVID-19 (a few samples of this study predate the infection). Cell type and time point are not known. CDR3s include the opening cysteine and the closing phenylalanine or tryptophan. D genes are given only for firm matches. Not all rows give a size; the values are once, few, many and, for expanded clones, a class.

clone_size	v_call	d_call	j_call	cdr3_nt	cdr3_aa
-	TRBV6-2/TRBV6-3	-	TRBJ1-6	TGTGCCAGCAGTTACGGGCGGTATAATTCACCCCTCCACTTT	CASSYGRYNSPLHF
many	TRBV7-2	TRBD1	TRBJ1-1	TGTGCCAGCAGCCCCCTACAGGGGTATGATATAGCGAACACTGAAGCTTTCTTT	CASSPLQGYDIANTEAFF
-	TRBV7-3	TRBD1	TRBJ2-5	TGTGCCAGCAGCCCCGGGACAGGCCTAGAGACCCAGTACTTC	CASSPGTGLETQYF
many	TRBV7-9	-	TRBJ1-5	TGTGCCAGCAGCTTAGCGGGGGATCAGCCCCAGCATTTT	CASSLAGDQPQHF
-	TRBV19	TRBD1	TRBJ2-5	TGTGCCACCAGCCCCCGACAGGGCCGGGAGACCCAGTACTTC	CATSPRQGRETQYF
few	TRBV7-9	TRBD2	TRBJ2-1	TGTGCCAGCAGCGGGGGGGATACCTACAATGAGCAGTTCTTC	CASSGGDTYNEQFF
many	TRBV5-1	TRBD1	TRBJ2-1	TGCGCCAGCAGCCCGGGACAGAGCTCCTACAATGAGCAGTTCTTC	CASSPGQSSYNEQFF
few	TRBV4-3	TRBD1	TRBJ1-3	TGCGCCAGCAGCCAAAGAGGGACAGGGGTCACTGGAAACACCATATATTTT	CASSQRGTGVTGNTIYF
many	TRBV29-1	-	TRBJ1-1	TGCAGCGTAGCTACCCGGGGGGGAACTGAAGCTTTCTTT	CSVATRGGTEAFF
many	TRBV7-2	-	TRBJ1-2	TGTGCCAGCAGCTTCAACGACTATGGCTACACCTTC	CASSFNDYGYTF
-	TRBV5-1	-	TRBJ2-6	TGCGCCAGCAGCTTCGGGAAAAGCTCTGGGGCCAACGTCCTGACTTTC	CASSFGKSSGANVLTF
-	TRBV11-2	TRBD1	TRBJ1-3	TGTGCCAGCAGCTACAGGGGGTCCGGAAACACCATATATTTT	CASSYRGSGNTIYF
-	TRBV6-5	TRBD2	TRBJ2-4	TGTGCCAGCAGTTACTCCGGACTAGCAGAAAACATTCAGTACTTC	CASSYSGLAENIQYF
few	TRBV5-1	TRBD1	TRBJ2-2	TGCGCCAGCAGCGACGACAGGGGCACCGGGGAGCTGTTTTTT	CASSDDRGTGELFF
few	TRBV25-1	-	TRBJ2-7	TGTGCCAGCAGTAAGGGTGGTAGCGGCAAGCAGTACTTC	CASSKGGSGKQYF
-	TRBV7-2	TRBD1	TRBJ2-7	TGTGCCAGCAGCTTGGACAGGGCGAGGAGCTACGAGCAGTACTTC	CASSLDRARSYEQYF
few	TRBV5-4	-	TRBJ2-5	TGTGCCAGCAGCCCCCACGGGAGCAAAGAGACCCAGTACTTC	CASSPHGSKETQYF
-	TRBV4-1	-	TRBJ1-1	TGCGCCAGCAGCCAGCGAGGCCAGGAGAACACTGAAGCTTTCTTT	CASSQRGQENTEAFF
few	TRBV15	TRBD1	TRBJ1-2	TGTGCCACCAGCGGCCAGACGGACAGGGGGGACATCTATGGCTACACCTTC	CATSGQTDRGDIYGYTF
-	TRBV7-6	TRBD2	TRBJ2-1	TGTGCCAGCAGCACGCGCGGGGGGATCAATGAGCAGTTCTTC	CASSTRGGINEQFF
many	TRBV4-3	TRBD2	TRBJ2-4	TGCGCCAGCAGCCCTCGGGGACTAGCGGAGCTAAACATTCAGTACTTC	CASSPRGLAELNIQYF
-	TRBV28	-	TRBJ2-6	TGTGCCAGCAGTCGGCCTTTCTCTGGGGCCAACGTCCTGACTTTC	CASSRPFSGANVLTF
many	TRBV4-3	-	TRBJ2-4	TGCGCCAGCAGCCAAGAGCGAGCGTGGGCCAAAAACATTCAGTACTTC	CASSQERAWAKNIQYF
few	TRBV12-5	-	TRBJ2-1	TGTGCTAGTGGTCCACGCGGTGGTGAGCAGTTCTTC	CASGPRGGEQFF
few	TRBV12-3/TRBV12-4	-	TRBJ1-5	TGTGCCAGCAGACCCCGCGGTAGCAATCAGCCCCAGCATTTT	CASRPRGSNQPQHF
few	TRBV7-2	-	TRBJ2-5	TGTGCCAGCAGCTCTGTACTGGAGACCCAGTACTTC	CASSSVLETQYF
few	TRBV15	-	TRBJ1-4	TGTGCCACCAGCAGAGCCCGGGCCAGAGGAGAAAAACTGTTTTTT	CATSRARARGEKLFF
few	TRBV29-1	-	TRBJ1-1	TGCAGCGTTGAGGACCTCCGGGACACTGAAGCTTTCTTT	CSVEDLRDTEAFF
-	TRBV7-6	-	TRBJ2-3	TGTGCCAGCAGCTTCCGGAGCGGGGATACGCAGTATTTT	CASSFRSGDTQYF
many	TRBV29-1	-	TRBJ2-7	TGCAGCGCTGACGGGACGGGGGAGCAGTACTTC	CSADGTGEQYF
many	TRBV12-3/TRBV12-4	TRBD2	TRBJ2-5	TGTGCCAGCAGCCCGACTAGCGGGGGCCCGGGGGTAGAGACCCAGTACTTC	CASSPTSGGPGVETQYF
few	TRBV20-1	TRBD2	TRBJ2-1	TGCAGTGCTAGTCTGGCTAGCGGGGGAAGTGAGCAGTTCTTC	CSASLASGGSEQFF
once	TRBV24-1	-	TRBJ2-1	TGTGCCACCAGTGAAAACAATGAGCAGTTCTTC	CATSENNEQFF
many	TRBV5-1	-	TRBJ2-1	TGTGCCAGCAGCTTAGTGGGTGGTGAGCAGTTCTTC	CASSLVGGEQFF
-	TRBV5-5	-	TRBJ1-1	TGTGCCAGCAGCCCTCTGAGGGGACGGGAAACTGAAGCTTTCTTT	CASSPLRGRETEAFF
few	TRBV28	-	TRBJ1-1	TGTGCCAGCGGAGGAGGCTCCACAAACACTGAAGCTTTCTTT	CASGGGSTNTEAFF
-	TRBV11-2	-	TRBJ1-6	TGTGCCAGCAGCCATTTGTTTGGGGCTGGCTCACCCCTCCACTTT	CASSHLFGAGSPLHF
few	TRBV12-3/TRBV12-4	TRBD1	TRBJ1-1	TGTGCCAGCAGTGGCTCCGGGACAGTGAACACTGAAGCTTTCTTT	CASSGSGTVNTEAFF
-	TRBV12-3/TRBV12-4	TRBD1	TRBJ1-6	TGTGCCAGCAGTTTAACTGGAAGGGGGCCGGGTAATTCACCCCTCCACTTT	CASSLTGRGPGNSPLHF
few	TRBV5-5	TRBD2	TRBJ2-7	TGTGCCAGCAGCTTCGGTCTGGCGGGGGGGATGTACGAGCAGTACTTC	CASSFGLAGGMYEQYF
-	TRBV2	TRBD1	TRBJ1-5	TGTGCCAGCTCACCTGCCCCGGGACAGGAAAAATATAGCAATCAGCCCCAGCATTTT	CASSPAPGQEKYSNQPQHF
many	TRBV3-1	-	TRBJ1-5	TGTGCCAGCAGAATGGCGGATAGCAATCAGCCCCAGCATTTT	CASRMADSNQPQHF
few	TRBV6-1	-	TRBJ1-2	TGTGCCAGCAGGATCGGTCAGACGGATGGCTACACCTTC	CASRIGQTDGYTF
few	TRBV20-1	TRBD2	TRBJ2-3	TGCAGTGCCATCAAAACTAGCGGGGGCTACACAGATACGCAGTATTTT	CSAIKTSGGYTDTQYF
-	TRBV20-1	-	TRBJ2-5	TGCAGTGCGGCTTTCCAAGAGACCCAGTACTTC	CSAAFQETQYF
many	TRBV7-2	TRBD1	TRBJ2-1	TGTGCCAGCAGTAGAGGGGGCCCCATATACAATGAGCAGTTCTTC	CASSRGGPIYNEQFF
-	TRBV5-6	-	TRBJ2-3	TGTGCCAGCACCCTGAGTAGACAGGCACGTAGCACAGATACGCAGTATTTT	CASTLSRQARSTDTQYF
few	TRBV4-1	-	TRBJ2-1	TGCGCCAGCAGCCAAGATCCGTCAGGGGCTAACAATGAGCAGTTCTTC	CASSQDPSGANNEQFF
-	TRBV19	TRBD1	TRBJ1-6	TGTGCCAGTAGAACAGGGGGCGCGACCTCGGAGTCGAATTCACCCCTCCACTTT	CASRTGGATSESNSPLHF
many	TRBV7-2	-	TRBJ1-2	TGTGCCAGCAGCTTAGTGGCAGGCCAAGGTATGGCTACAACCTTC	CASSLVAGQGMATTF
many	TRBV7-8	-	TRBJ1-5	TGTGCCAGCAGCCCCCGGGACTGGGGAGTCAATCAGCCCCAGCATTTT	CASSPRDWGVNQPQHF
-	TRBV27	-	TRBJ2-2	TGTGCCAGCAGTTGGCGGGTTGGGACCGGGGAGCTGTTTTTT	CASSWRVGTGELFF
-	TRBV28	-	TRBJ1-1	TGTGCCAGCAGTTGGCGAGGAACTGAAGCTTTCTTT	CASSWRGTEAFF
many	TRBV11-2	-	TRBJ2-7	TGTGCCAGCAGCTTAGTGAGGGGCTCCTACGAGCAGTACTTC	CASSLVRGSYEQYF